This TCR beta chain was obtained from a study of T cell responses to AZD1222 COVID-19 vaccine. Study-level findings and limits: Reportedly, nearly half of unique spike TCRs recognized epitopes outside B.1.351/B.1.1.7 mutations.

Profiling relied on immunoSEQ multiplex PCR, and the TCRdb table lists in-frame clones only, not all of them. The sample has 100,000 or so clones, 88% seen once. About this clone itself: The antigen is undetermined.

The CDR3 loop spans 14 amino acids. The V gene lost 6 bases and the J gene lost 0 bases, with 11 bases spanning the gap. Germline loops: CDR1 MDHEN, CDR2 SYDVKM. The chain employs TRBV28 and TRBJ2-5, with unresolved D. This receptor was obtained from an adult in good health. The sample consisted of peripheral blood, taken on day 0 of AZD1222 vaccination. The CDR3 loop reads CASSIPPDQETQYF. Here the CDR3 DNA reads TGTGCCAGCAGCATACCCCCCGACCAAGAGACCCAGTACTTC.